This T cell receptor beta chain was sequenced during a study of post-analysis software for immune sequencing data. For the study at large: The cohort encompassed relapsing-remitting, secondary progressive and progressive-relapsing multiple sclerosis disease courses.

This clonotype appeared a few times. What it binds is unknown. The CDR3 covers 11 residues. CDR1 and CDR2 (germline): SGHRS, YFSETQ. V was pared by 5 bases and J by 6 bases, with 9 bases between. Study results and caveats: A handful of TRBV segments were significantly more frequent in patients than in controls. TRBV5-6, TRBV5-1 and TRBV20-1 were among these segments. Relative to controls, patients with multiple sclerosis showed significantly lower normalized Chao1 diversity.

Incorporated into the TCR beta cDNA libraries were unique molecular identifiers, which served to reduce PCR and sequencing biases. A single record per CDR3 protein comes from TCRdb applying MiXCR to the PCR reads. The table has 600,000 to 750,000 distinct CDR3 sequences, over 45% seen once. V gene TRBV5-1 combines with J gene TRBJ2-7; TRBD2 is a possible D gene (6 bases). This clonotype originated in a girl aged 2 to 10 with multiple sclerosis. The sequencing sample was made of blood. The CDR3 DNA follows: TGCGCCAGCAGTCGCGGGGTCGAGCAGTACTTC. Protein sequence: CASSRGVEQYF.